This T cell receptor (beta chain) was captured by sequencing in a study of technical replicates of blood from a few donors. V trimming: 3 bases; J trimming: 0 bases; junction bases outside the gene matches: 8. The germline gives CDR1 SNHLY, CDR2 FYNNEI. This CDR3 is built from 17 residues. The assay was immunoSEQ multiplex PCR, and TCRdb's table has in-frame clones only and misses some. The data contain roughly 71,000 clones, about 94% of them singletons. The receptor comes from a human donor in good health. The sequenced sample was T cells isolated from PBMCs. The rearrangement uses TRBV2 and TRBJ2-3; TRBD2 agrees at 8 bases. The CDR3 DNA follows: TGTGCCAGCAGTGATCTGAGCGGGGGAGCTAGCACAGATACGCAGTATTTT. Translated: CASSDLSGGASTDTQYF.